The rows below give T cell receptor beta chains drawn from one sample of a study of blood T cell repertoires in COVID-19. Data came from immunoSEQ multiplex PCR; TCRdb stores just in-frame clones and leaves some out. The sample shows tens of thousands of clones, about 88% of them seen only once. Sequenced material: peripheral blood. The receptor set was obtained from a human donor in a cohort sampled during active COVID-19. Both conserved end residues are part of each CDR3. Fields, in order: CDR3 protein, CDR3 DNA, J gene, V gene, clone size, D gene. A D gene is named only where the DNA matches it firmly. Clone size appears in some rows only: once, few, many, or a class for an expanded clone.

cdr3_aa: CASSLPGQSSQPQHF
cdr3_nt: TGTGCCAGCAGTCTCCCGGGACAGTCGAGTCAGCCCCAGCATTTT
j_call: TRBJ1-5
v_call: TRBV28
clone_size: .
d_call: TRBD1

cdr3_aa: CAISELVRQNYGYTF
cdr3_nt: TGTGCCATCAGTGAATTGGTGCGGCAGAACTATGGCTACACCTTC
j_call: TRBJ1-2
v_call: TRBV10-3
clone_size: .
d_call: .

cdr3_aa: CASTLRNQPQHF
cdr3_nt: TGTGCCAGCACCCTCCGCAATCAGCCCCAGCATTTT
j_call: TRBJ1-5
v_call: TRBV28
clone_size: .
d_call: .

cdr3_aa: CASSPSGTANTGELFF
cdr3_nt: TGTGCCAGCTCACCTTCCGGGACAGCGAACACCGGGGAGCTGTTTTTT
j_call: TRBJ2-2
v_call: TRBV18
clone_size: .
d_call: TRBD1

cdr3_aa: CASSLGDSTDTQYF
cdr3_nt: TGCGCCAGCAGCTTGGGAGATAGCACAGATACGCAGTATTTT
j_call: TRBJ2-3
v_call: TRBV5-1
clone_size: .
d_call: .

cdr3_aa: CASSLESVNTEAFF
cdr3_nt: TGTGCCAGCAGCTTAGAATCGGTGAACACTGAAGCTTTCTTT
j_call: TRBJ1-1
v_call: TRBV7-8
clone_size: many
d_call: .

cdr3_aa: CASSLGNLAVAGYEQYF
cdr3_nt: TGCGCCAGCAGCTTGGGAAACTTAGCGGTCGCGGGCTACGAGCAGTACTTC
j_call: TRBJ2-7
v_call: TRBV5-1
clone_size: .
d_call: .

cdr3_aa: CSVGTGGINEKLFF
cdr3_nt: TGCAGCGTTGGGACAGGGGGAATAAATGAAAAACTGTTTTTT
j_call: TRBJ1-4
v_call: TRBV29-1
clone_size: .
d_call: TRBD1

cdr3_aa: CAWSAGQGAQPQHF
cdr3_nt: TGTGCCTGGAGTGCTGGACAGGGGGCTCAGCCCCAGCATTTT
j_call: TRBJ1-5
v_call: TRBV30
clone_size: .
d_call: TRBD1

cdr3_aa: CASTGDKLNEQFF
cdr3_nt: TGTGCCAGCACAGGGGATAAGCTAAATGAGCAGTTCTTC
j_call: TRBJ2-1
v_call: TRBV12-3/TRBV12-4
clone_size: once
d_call: .

cdr3_aa: CASSEARGGVGSGYTF
cdr3_nt: TGTGCCAGCAGTGAAGCTCGCGGGGGCGTCGGCTCGGGCTACACCTTC
j_call: TRBJ1-2
v_call: TRBV6-1
clone_size: .
d_call: .

cdr3_aa: CASSSVKTGTSPLNEKLFF
cdr3_nt: TGTGCCAGCAGTTCAGTTAAAACAGGGACCAGCCCGCTTAATGAAAAACTGTTTTTT
j_call: TRBJ1-4
v_call: TRBV28
clone_size: once
d_call: .

cdr3_aa: CASTYTSGADTQYF
cdr3_nt: TGCGCCAGCACCTATACCTCTGGTGCGGATACGCAGTATTTT
j_call: TRBJ2-3
v_call: TRBV5-1
clone_size: .
d_call: .

cdr3_aa: CASSPPGSRSGSSYEQYF
cdr3_nt: TGTGCCAGCAGTCCTCCGGGCTCCCGTAGCGGGAGCTCCTACGAGCAGTACTTC
j_call: TRBJ2-7
v_call: TRBV28
clone_size: .
d_call: TRBD2

cdr3_aa: CASSPSGDTEAFF
cdr3_nt: TGTGCCAGCTCCCCCTCAGGGGACACTGAAGCTTTCTTT
j_call: TRBJ1-1
v_call: TRBV18
clone_size: .
d_call: .

cdr3_aa: CASSLSTEVTGELFF
cdr3_nt: TGCGCCAGCAGCTTGTCGACGGAGGTAACCGGGGAGCTGTTTTTT
j_call: TRBJ2-2
v_call: TRBV5-1
clone_size: once
d_call: .

cdr3_aa: CASSRLRDNEQFF
cdr3_nt: TGTGCCAGCAGCCGACTGCGGGACAATGAGCAGTTCTTC
j_call: TRBJ2-1
v_call: TRBV11-3
clone_size: .
d_call: .

cdr3_aa: CASSLWGLAGDEQFF
cdr3_nt: TGTGCCAGCAGCTTATGGGGACTAGCGGGAGATGAGCAGTTCTTC
j_call: TRBJ2-1
v_call: TRBV7-3
clone_size: .
d_call: TRBD2

cdr3_aa: CASSLRGRGTEAFF
cdr3_nt: TGTGCCAGCAGTTTAAGAGGGCGGGGGACTGAAGCTTTCTTT
j_call: TRBJ1-1
v_call: TRBV27
clone_size: .
d_call: .

cdr3_aa: CASSPTSSSGAHEQYF
cdr3_nt: TGTGCCAGCAGTCCAACCTCCTCTAGCGGGGCACACGAGCAGTACTTC
j_call: TRBJ2-7
v_call: TRBV2
clone_size: .
d_call: TRBD2

cdr3_aa: CASSRSGTSNTGELFF
cdr3_nt: TGCGCCAGCAGCCGCTCCGGGACATCGAACACCGGGGAGCTGTTTTTT
j_call: TRBJ2-2
v_call: TRBV4-1
clone_size: .
d_call: .

cdr3_aa: CASSEWGLPPGEQYF
cdr3_nt: TGTGCCAGCAGTGAATGGGGACTGCCCCCCGGCGAGCAGTACTTC
j_call: TRBJ2-7
v_call: TRBV6-1
clone_size: .
d_call: .

cdr3_aa: CASSQDLAVSYEQYF
cdr3_nt: TGTGCCAGCAGCCAAGACCTAGCGGTCTCCTACGAGCAGTACTTC
j_call: TRBJ2-7
v_call: TRBV3-1/TRBV3-2
clone_size: .
d_call: TRBD2

cdr3_aa: CASSIEGTGGSFIEAFF
cdr3_nt: TGTGCCAGTAGTATAGAAGGGACAGGGGGCTCCTTTATCGAAGCTTTCTTT
j_call: TRBJ1-1
v_call: TRBV19
clone_size: .
d_call: TRBD1

cdr3_aa: CASSQGLRASDGYTF
cdr3_nt: TGTGCCAGCAGCCAAGGTTTGAGGGCGTCGGATGGCTACACCTTC
j_call: TRBJ1-2
v_call: TRBV3-1/TRBV3-2
clone_size: .
d_call: .

cdr3_aa: CASSAPVHMGREGPYEQYF
cdr3_nt: TGTGCCAGCAGCGCCCCAGTTCATATGGGGCGGGAGGGCCCCTACGAGCAGTACTTC
j_call: TRBJ2-7
v_call: TRBV9
clone_size: .
d_call: TRBD2

cdr3_aa: CSVLRSGMENIQYF
cdr3_nt: TGCAGCGTCCTACGCAGCGGGATGGAAAACATTCAGTACTTC
j_call: TRBJ2-4
v_call: TRBV29-1
clone_size: .
d_call: TRBD2

cdr3_aa: CASSLVYGYNEQFF
cdr3_nt: TGTGCCAGCAGCTTAGTTTACGGGTACAATGAGCAGTTCTTC
j_call: TRBJ2-1
v_call: TRBV11-1
clone_size: .
d_call: .

cdr3_aa: CASSQDMEMGYNEQFF
cdr3_nt: TGCGCCAGCAGCCAAGATATGGAGATGGGCTACAATGAGCAGTTCTTC
j_call: TRBJ2-1
v_call: TRBV4-1
clone_size: .
d_call: .

cdr3_aa: CASRPSSGSLSEQYF
cdr3_nt: TGTGCCAGCAGACCTTCTTCAGGGTCGCTAAGCGAGCAGTACTTC
j_call: TRBJ2-7
v_call: TRBV6-2/TRBV6-3
clone_size: once
d_call: .

cdr3_aa: CASKLGTSGRNEQFF
cdr3_nt: TGTGCGAGCAAGTTAGGGACTAGCGGGAGGAATGAGCAGTTCTTC
j_call: TRBJ2-1
v_call: TRBV6-6
clone_size: .
d_call: TRBD2